The next 8 T cell receptor beta chains were all read from a single sample in a study of blood T cell repertoires in COVID-19. Here immunoSEQ multiplex PCR was the method, and the copy in TCRdb shows in-frame clones only, minus some. Of approximately 230,000 clones listed, 75% to 90% were seen once; the top ten hold around 2%. Sequences were obtained from peripheral blood. The receptors stem from a man aged 25 to 45 who had recovered from COVID-19.

The CDR3 DNA is TGTGCCAGCAGCTCGGACGGGGGGACTCACACTGAAGCTTTCTTT. Protein: CASSSDGGTHTEAFF. The chain links TRBV7-8 to TRBJ1-1; a possible D gene is TRBD1 (5 bases). V lost 4 bases to trimming and J lost 3 bases, with 15 bases between them. The CDR3 covers 15 residues. CDR1 and CDR2 from the germline V gene are SGHVS and FQNEAQ. Together with reference TRBV7-8 and TRBJ1-1, the CDR3 gives the full variable domain: GAGVSQSPRYKVAKRGQDVALRCDPISGHVSLFWYQQALGQGPEFLTYFQNEAQLDKSGLPSDRFFAERPEGSVSTLKIQRTQQEDSAVYLCASSSDGGTHTEAFFGQGTRLTVV.

For this clone: A read error may produce the germline difference seen at one junction end. This chain uses TRBV15 with TRBJ1-5, with D perhaps matching TRBD1 (6 bases). CDR1 is LNHNV, CDR2 YYDKDF, per germline (reference sequence). The CDR3 runs to 16 residues. CDR3 amino acids: CATSSFEGVLNPPQHF. The CDR3 DNA reads as TGTGCCACCAGCAGCTTCGAGGGGGTACTCAATCCGCCCCAGCATTTT. The full variable domain, in which reference TRBV15 and TRBJ1-5 provide the parts outside the CDR3, is DAMVIQNPRYQVTQFGKPVTLSCSQTLNHNVMYWYQQKSSQAPKLLFHYYDKDFNNEADTPDNFQSRRPNTSFCFLDIRSPGLGDTAMYLCATSSFEGVLNPPQHFGDGTRLSIL.

This chain links TRBV25-1 with TRBJ1-5; TRBD1 might be the D (5 bases). Germline V gene lookup returns CDR1 MGHDK and CDR2 SYGVNS. Trimming cost V 7 bases and J 5 bases, with 15 bases left between them. This CDR3 spans 14 amino acids. The CDR3 nucleotides are TGTGCCAGCACCCGGGGGTGGGAGTATCAGCCCCAGCATTTT. It is translated as CASTRGWEYQPQHF.

This chain joins TRBV6-4 and TRBJ1-2; D might be TRBD1 (5 bases). The V gene's germline CDR1 is MRHNA and CDR2 SNTAGT. The length of the CDR3 is 15 residues. V lost 3 bases and J lost 4, with 15 bases in between. The CDR3 DNA reads as TGTGCCAGCAGTGAACGACGGACACGAATCTATGGCTACACCTTC. The encoded protein is CASSERRTRIYGYTF.

The V call is TRBV7-2, the J call TRBJ2-3; a weak D match, TRBD2 (6 bases). This CDR3 has 17 residues. Trimming left V 1 base short and J 0 bases short, with 14 bases between. Germline values: CDR1 SGHTA, CDR2 FQGNSA. The CDR3 here is CASSLVWRATSTDTQYF. The DNA for the CDR3 is TGTGCCAGCAGCTTAGTGTGGAGGGCCACTAGCACAGATACGCAGTATTTT.

This chain uses TRBV6-6 with TRBJ2-5; D unresolved. CDR1 and CDR2 from the germline V gene are MNHNY and SVGAGI (reference sequence). This CDR3 is 12 amino acids long. V lost 4 bases, J lost 10 bases, and 13 bases lay in between. CDR3 amino acids: CASSSDRVDQYF. CDR3 in DNA: TGTGCCAGCAGTTCCGATCGGGTGGACCAGTACTTC.

The chain joins TRBV11-2 to TRBJ2-1; D is possibly TRBD1 (6 bases). The CDR3 has 14 residues. V gave up 5 bases and J gave up 6 bases, with 14 bases separating them. Germline loops: CDR1 SGHAT, CDR2 FQNNGV. CDR3 DNA sequence: TGTGCCAGCAGCACCCGATACAGGGTCAATGAGCAGTTCTTC. The encoded protein is CASSTRYRVNEQFF.

V and J are TRBV6-5 and TRBJ1-4, with TRBD1 identical over 11 bases. Per germline, CDR1 MNHEY and CDR2 SVGAGI. Losses at the gene ends were 5 bases for V and 5 bases for J; bases not matched to a gene: 4. This CDR3 is built from 15 residues. CDR3 sequence reads: CASSPGTGGNEKLFF. The DNA for the CDR3 is TGTGCCAGCAGTCCCGGGACAGGGGGGAATGAAAAACTGTTTTTT.